These 8 T cell receptor beta chains were sequenced from one sample in a study of spatial heterogeneity in lung cancer. TCRdb re-derived calls from the 5' RACE reads in MiXCR, one entry per CDR3 protein. The sample records around 3,700 distinct CDR3 sequences, around a third being singletons. The time point is: sample taken at primary tumor resection. For these TCRs, the target antigens are not known. Study-wide findings and caveats: Tumoral mutation counts were tracked by counts of expanded intratumoral alpha and beta TCRs.

Here the sequenced sample was lung tumor tissue, taken at surgery. These receptors came from a female donor with early-stage non-small cell lung cancer.

CDR3 nucleotide sequence: TGTGCCAGCAGCTGGTCGGACAGGGGGAAGACTGAAGCTTTCTTT. Its protein product is CASSWSDRGKTEAFF. J is TRBJ1-1 and V is TRBV5-4, with 10 nucleotides matching TRBD1. J lost 5 bases, V lost 3 bases, and 7 bases had no gene match. The CDR3 has 15 residues. Germline CDR1 and CDR2: SGHNT and YYREEE (reference sequence).

The chain combines TRBV6-2 or TRBV6-3 with TRBJ2-4, with D possibly TRBD1 on 5 matching bases. CDR1 MNHEY and CDR2 SVGEGT come from the germline V gene. This CDR3 has 20 amino acids. V dropped 4 bases and J dropped 0 bases, with 25 bases sitting between them. CDR3 sequence reads: CASSSQNVVDSSLAKNIQYF. The CDR3 nucleotides read TGTGCCAGCAGTTCCCAGAACGTCGTCGACAGCAGTCTAGCCAAAAACATTCAGTACTTC.

By its share, this clonotype is large. The chain uses TRBV5-1 and TRBJ2-3; 9 bases match TRBD1. The germline V gene has CDR1 SGHRS and CDR2 YFSETQ. This CDR3 has 16 amino acids. The J segment lost 7 bases and the V segment lost 0 bases, leaving 9 bases of the junction unmatched. The CDR3 sequence: CASSLDGQGSENTQYF. The CDR3 region has the DNA TGCGCCAGCAGCTTGGACGGACAGGGGTCCGAAAATACGCAGTATTTT.

This clonotype counts as medium-sized. The rearrangement links TRBV10-3 to TRBJ2-2; possible D gene TRBD2, 6 bases. The CDR3 contains 16 residues. V lost 7 bases to trimming and J lost 0 bases, with 15 bases between them. Germline V lookup: CDR1 ENHRY, CDR2 SYGVKD. The CDR3 region has the DNA TGTGCCATCAATGCCCCGGGGGAAGCGAACACCGGGGAGCTGTTTTTT. It is translated as CAINAPGEANTGELFF.

This clonotype has just one count. A junction boundary mismatches the germline segment, possibly from a read error. This CDR3 is CASSPFQDRLNQQFF. CDR3 nucleotide sequence: TGTGCTAGCAGCCCCTTCCAGGACAGACTAAACCAGCAGTTCTTC. The rearrangement joins TRBV7-7 to TRBJ2-1; maybe TRBD1 (6 bases). The CDR3 has 15 amino acids. CDR1 is SSHAT and CDR2 is FNYEAQ in the germline V gene (reference sequence).

In its sample, this clonotype ranks as medium-sized. The CDR3 nucleotides read TGCAGTGCTGAGGGGCCAGGGGGTGTCCAGTACGAGCAGTACTTC. This translates into CSAEGPGGVQYEQYF. The V gene is TRBV20-1, the J gene TRBJ2-7; 7 nucleotides agree with TRBD1. V lost 5 bases and J lost 4; bases outside the gene matches: 14. Per the germline V gene, CDR1 is DFQATT and CDR2 is SNEGSKA (reference sequence). The CDR3 has 15 amino acids.

Relative to its sample, this clonotype is large. The rearrangement links TRBV6-5 to TRBJ2-7; a possible D gene is TRBD1 (6 bases). CDR1 and CDR2 from the germline V gene are MNHEY and SVGAGI. V shed 0 bases and J shed 6 bases, with 9 bases lying between them. The CDR3 extends over 13 amino acids. Here the CDR3 DNA reads TGTGCCAGCAGTTACTCGAGGGGGTCCGAGCAGTACTTC. Translating it yields CASSYSRGSEQYF.

This clonotype was seen a handful of times. The chain links TRBV3-1 to TRBJ2-7; 10 bases are shared with TRBD2. CDR3 length: 13 residues. With V trimmed by 3 bases and J by 6 bases, 2 bases remained unmatched. The V gene's germline CDR1 is LGHDT and CDR2 YNNKEL (reference sequence). The CDR3 region is CASSHQRGGEQYF. The DNA of the CDR3 is TGTGCCAGCAGCCACCAGCGGGGGGGCGAGCAGTACTTC.